One sample yielded the 18 T cell receptor beta chains listed below, sequenced in a study of cytomegalovirus exposure and HLA in healthy donors. The PCR had 60 Vbeta and 13 Jbeta primers. Sequenced by immunoSEQ multiplex PCR; TCRdb stores in-frame clones only, minus some. This sample yields 150,000 to 200,000 clones, of which nearly 80% are seen a single time; around 5.9% belongs to the top ten. Material for sequencing was PBMCs. These receptors were taken from a young woman in good health and CMV-seropositive.

The chain links TRBV7-3 to TRBJ2-1; D remains unclear. Trimming took 1 base from V and 5 from J, leaving 12 bases between them. Per the germline V gene, CDR1 is SGHTA and CDR2 is FQGTGA. The CDR3 covers 15 residues. The CDR3 bases are TGTGCCAGCAGCTTAAACCCGGGTTGGGACAATGAGCAGTTCTTC. Amino acids: CASSLNPGWDNEQFF.

This chain connects TRBV10-1 to TRBJ2-3; TRBD1 aligns across 8 bases. This CDR3 is built from 15 residues. The J segment lost 2 bases and the V segment lost 5 bases, leaving 6 bases of the junction unmatched. Germline CDR1 is WNHNN and CDR2 is SYGVQD (reference sequence). The CDR3 region has the DNA TGCGCCAGCAGTTCACAGGGGGGACTCACAGATACGCAGTATTTT. Its protein product is CASSSQGGLTDTQYF.

The chain links TRBV18 to TRBJ1-1; 7 positions match TRBD1. CDR3 size: 13 residues. V shed 4 bases and J 3 bases; nucleotides not matched to a gene: 2. The germline V gene has CDR1 KGHSH and CDR2 LQKENI. The CDR3 DNA reads TGTGCCAGCTCACAGGGGGCGGACACTGAAGCTTTCTTT. Translation: CASSQGADTEAFF.

V gene TRBV27 combines with J gene TRBJ2-2; 8 nucleotides match TRBD1. The CDR3 contains 16 residues. Germline V CDR1 and CDR2: MNHEY, SMNVEV (reference sequence). J lost 5 bases, V lost 7 bases, and 12 bases had no gene match. The DNA for the CDR3 is TGTGCCAGCACTGGACAGGGCGGCGTATCGACCGGGGAGCTGTTTTTT. Amino acid sequence: CASTGQGGVSTGELFF.

The chain uses TRBV6-5 and TRBJ1-6; possibly TRBD1 for D (6 bases). Trimming cost V 7 bases and J 5 bases, with 9 bases left between them. Germline CDR1 and CDR2: MNHEY and SVGAGI. The CDR3 spans 13 residues. This chain's CDR3 is CASKTGDNSPLHF. Here the CDR3 DNA reads TGTGCCAGCAAGACAGGAGATAATTCACCCCTCCACTTT.

This chain links TRBV5-6 with TRBJ2-7; 8 bases map to TRBD1. Germline lookup yields CDR1 SGHDT and CDR2 YYEEEE. The CDR3 has 14 amino acids. V lost 4 bases and J lost 5; bases outside the gene matches: 8. The CDR3 is CASSRGQGRDEQYF. The CDR3 DNA follows: TGTGCCAGCAGCCGCGGACAGGGAAGGGACGAGCAGTACTTC.

This chain joins TRBV5-6 and TRBJ1-5, with D maybe TRBD1 (6 bases). Trimming left V 2 bases short and J 6 bases short, with 6 bases between. The length of the CDR3 is 12 residues. Per germline, CDR1 SGHDT and CDR2 YYEEEE. CDR3 nucleotides: TGTGCCAGCAGCTTCAGGGGTCAGCCCCAGCATTTT. It is translated as CASSFRGQPQHF.

The V and J genes are TRBV5-1 and TRBJ1-4, with TRBD1 identical over 10 bases. V was pared by 4 bases and J by 6 bases, with 6 bases of the junction left unmatched. The CDR3 is 15 residues long. Germline V gives CDR1 SGHRS, CDR2 YFSETQ. CDR3 loop: CASSLRDRGYEKLFF. CDR3 bases: TGCGCCAGCAGCCTCCGGGACAGGGGATATGAAAAACTGTTTTTT.

The genes are TRBV6-1 and TRBJ1-2; D is unresolved. Trimming took off 3 bases at V and 5 bases at J, with 13 bases between the two ends. The CDR3 sequence is 14 residues long. CDR1 and CDR2 (germline): MNHNS, SASEGT. CDR3 nucleotide sequence: TGTGCCAGCAGTGAGGTCCGGAGTACATATGGCTACACCTTC. It yields the protein CASSEVRSTYGYTF.

The gene calls are TRBV28 and TRBJ2-7, with 7 bases aligning to TRBD1. The ends lost 5 bases at V and 2 bases at J; junction bases unmatched: 9. This CDR3 has 15 amino acids. Germline values: CDR1 MDHEN, CDR2 SYDVKM. Here the CDR3 DNA reads TGTGCCAGCAGTATCCGACTGACAGGGCCCTACGAGCAGTACTTC. Its translation is CASSIRLTGPYEQYF.

This chain joins TRBV6-6 and TRBJ2-4; possible D gene TRBD2, 6 bases. Germline loops: CDR1 MNHNY, CDR2 SVGAGI (reference sequence). This CDR3 region has 13 residues. Deletions cut 2 bases from V and 7 bases from J, with 9 bases between. The CDR3 coding sequence is TGTGCCAGCAGTTACCTCCGGGGGAACATTCAGTACTTC. Residues: CASSYLRGNIQYF.

The gene calls are TRBV27 and TRBJ2-7, with 10 bases matching TRBD1. CDR1 is MNHEY and CDR2 is SMNVEV in the germline V gene (reference sequence). There are 16 residues in the CDR3. V lost 5 bases to trimming and J lost 2 bases; unmatched junction nucleotides: 9. The CDR3 DNA reads as TGTGCCAGCAGTATACGACAGGGGGCGATTCCCTACGAGCAGTACTTC. This translates into CASSIRQGAIPYEQYF.

The rearrangement uses TRBV9 and TRBJ1-1, with D maybe TRBD1 (6 bases). CDR1 and CDR2 (germline): SGDLS, YYNGEE. The CDR3 has 16 amino acids. V dropped 4 bases and J dropped 2 bases, with 18 bases sitting between them. DNA of the CDR3: TGTGCCAGCAGCAAACTTAGGCACAGGGCTAACACTGAAGCTTTCTTT. Protein sequence: CASSKLRHRANTEAFF.

This clone has only one observation. This chain joins TRBV28 and TRBJ1-5, with D tentatively TRBD1 (6 bases). Trimming removed 6 bases from V and 2 bases from J, with 14 bases in between. This CDR3 is built from 15 residues. Germline CDR1 MDHEN, CDR2 SYDVKM. CDR3 sequence: CASSLRGRGNQPQHF. For the CDR3, the DNA is TGTGCCAGCAGCTTGCGGGGGCGAGGCAATCAGCCCCAGCATTTT.

The chain couples TRBV6-5 to TRBJ2-7, with D tentatively TRBD1 (5 bases). The CDR3 loop spans 13 amino acids. Germline V gene sequence: CDR1 MNHEY, CDR2 SVGAGI. The V end lost 3 bases, the J end lost 4 bases, and 10 bases lay between the germline ends. The DNA of the CDR3 is TGTGCCAGCAGTTATAGGACACCTTACGAGCAGTACTTC. Amino acid sequence: CASSYRTPYEQYF.

This clone was seen only once. V usage is TRBV7-3 and J usage is TRBJ2-2, with 8 bases aligning to TRBD2. Germline CDR1 and CDR2: SGHTA and FQGTGA. V was clipped by 2 bases and J by 3 bases; unmatched bases: 11. The CDR3 totals 18 residues. Written as DNA, the CDR3 is TGTGCCAGCAGCTTATATGGGACTTCGGGGGGGTACACCGGGGAGCTGTTTTTT. Its protein is CASSLYGTSGGYTGELFF.

The CDR3 nucleotides read TGTGCCAGCAGCTTAAGGGCAGGGGGCTTGGTAGAGACCCAGTACTTC. Protein sequence: CASSLRAGGLVETQYF. The chain carries TRBV13 and TRBJ2-5, with TRBD1 identical over 8 bases. Trimming took 2 bases from V and 4 from J; bases not matched to a gene: 9. The CDR3 has 16 residues. CDR1 and CDR2 from the germline V gene are PRHDT and FYEKMQ (reference sequence).

This chain uses TRBV9 with TRBJ2-2, with 9 positions matching TRBD2. CDR3 length: 17 amino acids. The germline CDR1 and CDR2 sequences are SGDLS and YYNGEE. After removal of 4 bases from V and 1 base from J, the junction contained 8 bases not matched to a gene. Written as DNA, the CDR3 is TGTGCCAGCAGCCCCCTGGGACTAGCCCTGAACACCGGGGAGCTGTTTTTT. It is translated as CASSPLGLALNTGELFF.